The next 2 T cell receptor beta chains were all read from a single sample in a study of T cells in Graves' hyperthyroidism and ophthalmopathy. RNA transcripts were the template for amplifying TCR beta CDR3 regions. The HTBI primer set drove a first-round RT-PCR of the TCR CDR3. From the multiplex PCR reads, TCRdb called clonotypes with MiXCR, one entry per CDR3 protein. Seen here are around 700,000 distinct CDR3 sequences, roughly a sixth observed once, and the top ten hold 16%. Source material: blood. The source of these receptors is a woman in her 50s with Graves' hyperthyroidism that later progressed to Graves' ophthalmopathy.

The chain carries TRBV18 and TRBJ1-2; D possibly corresponds to TRBD1 (6 bases). The V end was cut by 8 bases, the J end by 8 bases, with 24 bases between. Looked up from germline, CDR1 is KGHSH and CDR2 is LQKENI. The CDR3 is made up of 15 amino acids. The CDR3 region is CASTGPGQPTEGYTF. For the CDR3, the DNA is TGTGCCAGCACGGGACCGGGACAACCGACTGAGGGCTACACCTTC.

The chain employs TRBV4-1 and TRBJ1-1; maybe TRBD1 (6 bases). This CDR3 region has 14 residues. The V end was cut by 6 bases, the J end by 4 bases, with 15 bases between. Germline assignment: CDR1 MGHRA and CDR2 YSYEKL. CDR3 sequence reads: CASRTTGLGTEAFF. CDR3 bases: TGCGCCAGCAGGACAACAGGGTTGGGCACTGAAGCTTTCTTT.